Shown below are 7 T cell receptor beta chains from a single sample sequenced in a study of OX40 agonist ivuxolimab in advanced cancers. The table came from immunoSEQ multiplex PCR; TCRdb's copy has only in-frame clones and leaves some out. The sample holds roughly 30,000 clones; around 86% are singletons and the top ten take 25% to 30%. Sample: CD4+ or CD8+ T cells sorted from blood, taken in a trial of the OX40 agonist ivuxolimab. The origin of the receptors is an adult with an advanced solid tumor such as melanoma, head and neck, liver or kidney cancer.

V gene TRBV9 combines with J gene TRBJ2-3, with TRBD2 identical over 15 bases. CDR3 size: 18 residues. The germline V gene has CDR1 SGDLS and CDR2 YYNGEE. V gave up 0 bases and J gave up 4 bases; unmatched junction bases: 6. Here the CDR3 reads CASSVAGTSGGIADTQYF. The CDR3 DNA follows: TGTGCCAGCAGCGTAGCGGGGACTAGCGGGGGGATCGCAGATACGCAGTATTTT.

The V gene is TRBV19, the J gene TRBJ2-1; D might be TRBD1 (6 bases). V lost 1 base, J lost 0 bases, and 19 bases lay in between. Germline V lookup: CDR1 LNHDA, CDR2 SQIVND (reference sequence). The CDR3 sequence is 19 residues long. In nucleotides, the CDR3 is TGTGCCAGTAGTATAGGCAGGGGAGTTTTCAGGAGCTCCTACAATGAGCAGTTCTTC. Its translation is CASSIGRGVFRSSYNEQFF.

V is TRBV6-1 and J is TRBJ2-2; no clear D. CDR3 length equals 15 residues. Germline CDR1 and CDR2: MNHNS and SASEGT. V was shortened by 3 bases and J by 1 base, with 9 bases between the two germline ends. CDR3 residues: CASSEAGMNTGELFF. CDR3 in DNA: TGTGCCAGCAGTGAGGCAGGAATGAACACCGGGGAGCTGTTTTTT.

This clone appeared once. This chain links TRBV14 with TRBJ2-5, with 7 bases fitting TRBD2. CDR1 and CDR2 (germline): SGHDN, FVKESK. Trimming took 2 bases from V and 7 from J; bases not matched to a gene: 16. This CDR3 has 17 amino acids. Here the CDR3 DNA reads TGTGCCAGCAGCCAACCGTCGGGAGGCCCCACAAGGGGGACCCAGTACTTC. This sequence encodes CASSQPSGGPTRGTQYF.

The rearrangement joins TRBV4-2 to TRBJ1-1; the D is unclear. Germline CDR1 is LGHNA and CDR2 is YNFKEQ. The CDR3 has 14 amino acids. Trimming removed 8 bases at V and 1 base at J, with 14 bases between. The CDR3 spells CASASDHQNTEAFF. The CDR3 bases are TGTGCCAGCGCCTCCGATCACCAGAACACTGAAGCTTTCTTT.

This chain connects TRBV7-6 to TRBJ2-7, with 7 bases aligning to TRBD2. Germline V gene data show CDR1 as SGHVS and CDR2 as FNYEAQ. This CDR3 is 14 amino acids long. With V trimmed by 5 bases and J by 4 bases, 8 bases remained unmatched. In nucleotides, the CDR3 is TGTGCCAGCAGCGGAGGGGAGGGGAGGTACGAGCAGTACTTC. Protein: CASSGGEGRYEQYF.

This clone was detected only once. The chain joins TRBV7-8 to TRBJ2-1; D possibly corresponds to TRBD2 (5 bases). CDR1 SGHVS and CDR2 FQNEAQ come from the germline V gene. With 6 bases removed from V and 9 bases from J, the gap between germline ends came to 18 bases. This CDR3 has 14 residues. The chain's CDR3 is CASSFRRGLGEQFF. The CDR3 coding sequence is TGTGCCAGCAGTTTCCGACGGGGTTTGGGTGAGCAGTTCTTC.